This T cell receptor (beta chain) is from a study of cytomegalovirus exposure and HLA in healthy donors. The V and J ends lost 5 bases and 5 bases respectively, with 19 bases between them. Germline CDR1 is SGHTA and CDR2 is FQGNSA. The length of the CDR3 is 15 residues. Primers: 60 Vbeta forward and 13 Jbeta reverse. Libraries were prepared by immunoSEQ multiplex PCR; TCRdb keeps only in-frame clonotypes and omits some of them. The repertoire consists of 100,000 to 150,000 clones, with approximately 65% occurring once and the leading ten covering more than 1.5%. The sequenced sample was PBMCs. The TCR comes from a man between 18 and 35 years old in good health and CMV-seronegative. This chain links TRBV7-2 with TRBJ2-7; D perhaps matches TRBD2 (6 bases). CDR3 bases: TGTGCCAGCAGCGCCCGCGGGGCCCTCGGCCACGAGCAGTACTTC. It translates to CASSARGALGHEQYF.